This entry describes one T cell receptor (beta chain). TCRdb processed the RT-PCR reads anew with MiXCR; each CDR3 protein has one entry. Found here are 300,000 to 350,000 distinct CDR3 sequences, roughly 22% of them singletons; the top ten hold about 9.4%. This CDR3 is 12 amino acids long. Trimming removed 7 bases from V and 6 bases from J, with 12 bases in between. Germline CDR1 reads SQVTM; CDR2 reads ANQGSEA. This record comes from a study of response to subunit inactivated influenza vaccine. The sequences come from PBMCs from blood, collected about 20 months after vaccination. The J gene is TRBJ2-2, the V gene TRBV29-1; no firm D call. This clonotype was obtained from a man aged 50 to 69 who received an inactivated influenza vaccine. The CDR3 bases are TGCAGCGGCGGATTTAGTTCCGGGGAGCTGTTTTTT. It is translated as CSGGFSSGELFF.